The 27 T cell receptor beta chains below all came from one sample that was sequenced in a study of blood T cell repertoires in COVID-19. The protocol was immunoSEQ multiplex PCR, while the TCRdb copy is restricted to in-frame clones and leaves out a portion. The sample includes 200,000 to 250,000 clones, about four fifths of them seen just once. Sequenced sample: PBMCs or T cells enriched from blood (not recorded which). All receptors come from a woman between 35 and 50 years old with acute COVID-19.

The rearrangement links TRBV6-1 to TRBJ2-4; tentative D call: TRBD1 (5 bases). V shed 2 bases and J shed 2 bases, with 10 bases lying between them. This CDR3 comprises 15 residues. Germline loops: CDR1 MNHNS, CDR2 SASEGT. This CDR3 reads CASSEIQGTKNIQYF. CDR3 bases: TGTGCCAGCAGTGAAATCCAGGGCACCAAAAACATTCAGTACTTC.

The CDR3 DNA is TGTGCCTGGGGCAGGGAGGTCCTGGTTAACACCGGGGAGCTGTTTTTT. It yields the protein CAWGREVLVNTGELFF. This chain connects TRBV30 to TRBJ2-2, with D tentatively TRBD2 (6 bases). Trimming pared 5 bases from V and 2 bases from J, leaving 18 bases between. Germline lookup yields CDR1 GTSNPN and CDR2 SVGIG (reference sequence). The CDR3 consists of 16 residues.

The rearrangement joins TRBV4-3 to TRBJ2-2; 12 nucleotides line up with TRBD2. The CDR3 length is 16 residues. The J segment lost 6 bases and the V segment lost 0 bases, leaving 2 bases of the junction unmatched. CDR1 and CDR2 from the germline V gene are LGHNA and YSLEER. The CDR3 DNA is TGCGCCAGCAGCCAAGATGCTAGCGGGGGGGCCGGGGAGCTGTTTTTT. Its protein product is CASSQDASGGAGELFF.

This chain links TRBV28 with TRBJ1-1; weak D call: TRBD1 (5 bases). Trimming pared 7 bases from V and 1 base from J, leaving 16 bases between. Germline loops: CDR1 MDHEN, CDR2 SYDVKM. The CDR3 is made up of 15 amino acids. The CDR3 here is CASNARQPQNTEAFF. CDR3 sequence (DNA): TGTGCCAGCAACGCACGACAGCCTCAGAACACTGAAGCTTTCTTT.

The CDR3 loop is CATSRDRGRAGGYTF. CDR3 DNA: TGTGCCACCAGCAGAGATAGGGGCAGGGCGGGAGGCTACACCTTC. The chain uses TRBV15 and TRBJ1-2; perhaps TRBD1 as D (5 bases). This CDR3 is 15 amino acids long. V was clipped by 0 bases and J by 8 bases, with 16 bases between them. Germline values: CDR1 LNHNV, CDR2 YYDKDF (reference sequence).

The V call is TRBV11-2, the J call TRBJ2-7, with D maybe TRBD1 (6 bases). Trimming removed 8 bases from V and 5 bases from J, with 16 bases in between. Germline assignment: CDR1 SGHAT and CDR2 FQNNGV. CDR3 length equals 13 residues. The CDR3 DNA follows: TGTGCCAGCCACCGGTGGGGGCAGGACGAGCAGTACTTC. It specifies CASHRWGQDEQYF.

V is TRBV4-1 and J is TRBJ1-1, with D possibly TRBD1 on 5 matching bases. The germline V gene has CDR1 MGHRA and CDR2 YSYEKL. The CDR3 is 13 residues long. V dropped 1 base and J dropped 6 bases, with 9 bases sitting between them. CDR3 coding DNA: TGCGCCAGCAGCCAAGTGGCAGGGCCTGAAGCTTTCTTT. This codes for CASSQVAGPEAFF.

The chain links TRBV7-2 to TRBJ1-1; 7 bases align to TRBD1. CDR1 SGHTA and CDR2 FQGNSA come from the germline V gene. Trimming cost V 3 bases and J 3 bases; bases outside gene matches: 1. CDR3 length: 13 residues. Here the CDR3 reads CASSLTGYTEAFF. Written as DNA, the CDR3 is TGTGCCAGCAGCTTGACAGGGTACACTGAAGCTTTCTTT.

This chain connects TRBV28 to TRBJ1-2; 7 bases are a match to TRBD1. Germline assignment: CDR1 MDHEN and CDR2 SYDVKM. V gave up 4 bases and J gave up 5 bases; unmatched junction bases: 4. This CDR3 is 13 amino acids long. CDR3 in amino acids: CASSWDRLYGYTF. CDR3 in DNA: TGTGCCAGCAGTTGGGACAGACTTTATGGCTACACCTTC.

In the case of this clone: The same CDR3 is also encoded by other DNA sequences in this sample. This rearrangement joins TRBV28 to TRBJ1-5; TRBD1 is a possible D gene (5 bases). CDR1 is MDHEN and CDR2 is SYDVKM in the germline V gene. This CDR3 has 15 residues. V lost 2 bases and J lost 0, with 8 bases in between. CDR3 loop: CASSLPDSSNQPQHF. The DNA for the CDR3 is TGTGCCAGCAGTTTACCCGACAGTAGCAATCAGCCCCAGCATTTT.

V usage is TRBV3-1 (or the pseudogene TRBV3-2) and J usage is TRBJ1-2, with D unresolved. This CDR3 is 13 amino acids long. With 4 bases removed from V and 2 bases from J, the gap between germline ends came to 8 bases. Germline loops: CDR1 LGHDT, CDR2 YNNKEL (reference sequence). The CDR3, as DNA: TGTGCCAGCAGCCTGGCTGAAAACTATGGCTACACCTTC. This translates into CASSLAENYGYTF.

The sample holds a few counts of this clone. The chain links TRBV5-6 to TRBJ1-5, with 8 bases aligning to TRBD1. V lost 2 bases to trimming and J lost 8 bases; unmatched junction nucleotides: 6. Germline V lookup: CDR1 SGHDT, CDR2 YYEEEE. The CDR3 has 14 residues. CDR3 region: CASSFQGAMKPQHF. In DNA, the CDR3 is TGTGCCAGCAGCTTTCAGGGGGCGATGAAGCCCCAGCATTTT.

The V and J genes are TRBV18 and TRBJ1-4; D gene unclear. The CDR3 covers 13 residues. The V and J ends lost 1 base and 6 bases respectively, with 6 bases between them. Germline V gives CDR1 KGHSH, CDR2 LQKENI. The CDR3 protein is CASSPQVDEKLFF. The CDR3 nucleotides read TGTGCCAGCTCACCACAAGTAGATGAAAAACTGTTTTTT.

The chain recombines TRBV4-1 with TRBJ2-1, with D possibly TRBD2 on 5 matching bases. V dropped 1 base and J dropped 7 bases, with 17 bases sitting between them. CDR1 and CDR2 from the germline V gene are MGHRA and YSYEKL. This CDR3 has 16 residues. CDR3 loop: CASSQVSGAAQNEQFF. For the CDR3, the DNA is TGCGCCAGCAGCCAAGTAAGCGGAGCCGCCCAAAATGAGCAGTTCTTC.

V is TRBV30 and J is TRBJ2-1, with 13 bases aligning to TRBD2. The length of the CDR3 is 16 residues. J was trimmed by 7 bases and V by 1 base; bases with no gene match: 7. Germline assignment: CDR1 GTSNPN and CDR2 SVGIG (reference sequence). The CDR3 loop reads CAWSGRLAGGSNEQFF. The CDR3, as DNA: TGTGCCTGGAGTGGCCGACTAGCGGGGGGCAGTAATGAGCAGTTCTTC.

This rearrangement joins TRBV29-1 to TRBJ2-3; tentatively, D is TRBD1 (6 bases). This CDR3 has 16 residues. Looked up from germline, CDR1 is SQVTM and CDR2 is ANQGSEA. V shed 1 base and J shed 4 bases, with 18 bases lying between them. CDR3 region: CSVEVLQGLGADTQYF. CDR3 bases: TGCAGCGTTGAAGTACTACAGGGTTTGGGAGCAGATACGCAGTATTTT.

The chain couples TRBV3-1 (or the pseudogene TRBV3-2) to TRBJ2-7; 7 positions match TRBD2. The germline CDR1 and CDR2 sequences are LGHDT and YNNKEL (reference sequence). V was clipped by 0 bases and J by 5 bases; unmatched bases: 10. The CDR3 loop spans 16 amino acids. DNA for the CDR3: TGTGCCAGCAGCCAAGATCCCCCGGGGGGAAGGGACGAGCAGTACTTC. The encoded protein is CASSQDPPGGRDEQYF.

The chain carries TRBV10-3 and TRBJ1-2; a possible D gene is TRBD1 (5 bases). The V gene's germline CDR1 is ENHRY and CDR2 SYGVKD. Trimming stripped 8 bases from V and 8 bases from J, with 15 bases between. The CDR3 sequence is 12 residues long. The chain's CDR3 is CAIQNGGRGYTF. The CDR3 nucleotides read TGTGCCATCCAGAACGGGGGTCGGGGCTACACCTTC.

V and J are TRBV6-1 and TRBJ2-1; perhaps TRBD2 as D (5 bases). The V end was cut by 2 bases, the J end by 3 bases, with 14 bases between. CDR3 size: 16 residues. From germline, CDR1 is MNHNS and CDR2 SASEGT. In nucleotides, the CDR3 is TGTGCCAGCAGTGAATGGGGTGGGAGTTTCTACAATGAGCAGTTCTTC. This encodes CASSEWGGSFYNEQFF.

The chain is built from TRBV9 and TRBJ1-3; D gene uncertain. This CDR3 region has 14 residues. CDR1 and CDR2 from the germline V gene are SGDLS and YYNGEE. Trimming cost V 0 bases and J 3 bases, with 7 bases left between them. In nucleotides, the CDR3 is TGTGCCAGCAGCGTAGATTTCGGTGGAAACACCATATATTTT. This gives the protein CASSVDFGGNTIYF.

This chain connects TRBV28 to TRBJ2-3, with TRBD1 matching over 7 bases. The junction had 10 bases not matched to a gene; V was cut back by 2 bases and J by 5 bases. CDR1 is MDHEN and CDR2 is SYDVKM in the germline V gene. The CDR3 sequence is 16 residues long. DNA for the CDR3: TGTGCCAGCAGTTTAAGGGGGCAGGGACGTAGAGATACGCAGTATTTT. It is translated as CASSLRGQGRRDTQYF.

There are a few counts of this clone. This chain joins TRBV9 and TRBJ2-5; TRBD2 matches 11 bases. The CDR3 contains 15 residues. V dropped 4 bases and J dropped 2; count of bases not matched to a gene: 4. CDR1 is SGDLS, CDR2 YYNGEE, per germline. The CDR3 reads CASSPPSGGQETQYF. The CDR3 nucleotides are TGTGCCAGCAGCCCCCCTAGCGGGGGGCAAGAGACCCAGTACTTC.

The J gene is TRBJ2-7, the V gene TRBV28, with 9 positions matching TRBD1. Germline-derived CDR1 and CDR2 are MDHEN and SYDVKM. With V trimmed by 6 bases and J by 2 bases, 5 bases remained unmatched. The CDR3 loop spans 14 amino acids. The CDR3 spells CASSLGTGTYEQYF. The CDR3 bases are TGTGCCAGCAGCTTGGGGACAGGGACCTACGAGCAGTACTTC.

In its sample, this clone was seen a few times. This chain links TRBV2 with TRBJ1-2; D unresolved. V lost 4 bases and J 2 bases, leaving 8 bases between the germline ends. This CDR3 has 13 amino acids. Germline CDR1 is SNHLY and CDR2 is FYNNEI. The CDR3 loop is CASSVGLNYGYTF. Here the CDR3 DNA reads TGTGCCAGCAGTGTGGGCTTAAACTATGGCTACACCTTC.

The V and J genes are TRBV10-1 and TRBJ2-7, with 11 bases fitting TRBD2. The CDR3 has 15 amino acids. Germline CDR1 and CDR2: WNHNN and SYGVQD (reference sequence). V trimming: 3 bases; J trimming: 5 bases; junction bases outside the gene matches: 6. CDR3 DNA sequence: TGCGCCAGCAGTGATTCGGGACTAGCGGTACACGAGCAGTACTTC. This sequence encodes CASSDSGLAVHEQYF.

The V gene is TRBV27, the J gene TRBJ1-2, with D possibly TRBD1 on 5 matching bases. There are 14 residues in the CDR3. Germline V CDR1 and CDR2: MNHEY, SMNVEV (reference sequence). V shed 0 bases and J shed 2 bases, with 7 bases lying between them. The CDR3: CASSLSGGNYGYTF. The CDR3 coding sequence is TGTGCCAGCAGTTTATCTGGGGGGAACTATGGCTACACCTTC.

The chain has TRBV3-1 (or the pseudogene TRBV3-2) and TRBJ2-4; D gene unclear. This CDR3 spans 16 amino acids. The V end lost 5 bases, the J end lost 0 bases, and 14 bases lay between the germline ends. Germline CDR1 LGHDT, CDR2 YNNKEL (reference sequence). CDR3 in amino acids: CASSKRFPQAKNIQYF. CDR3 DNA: TGTGCCAGCAGCAAGAGGTTTCCCCAAGCCAAAAACATTCAGTACTTC.